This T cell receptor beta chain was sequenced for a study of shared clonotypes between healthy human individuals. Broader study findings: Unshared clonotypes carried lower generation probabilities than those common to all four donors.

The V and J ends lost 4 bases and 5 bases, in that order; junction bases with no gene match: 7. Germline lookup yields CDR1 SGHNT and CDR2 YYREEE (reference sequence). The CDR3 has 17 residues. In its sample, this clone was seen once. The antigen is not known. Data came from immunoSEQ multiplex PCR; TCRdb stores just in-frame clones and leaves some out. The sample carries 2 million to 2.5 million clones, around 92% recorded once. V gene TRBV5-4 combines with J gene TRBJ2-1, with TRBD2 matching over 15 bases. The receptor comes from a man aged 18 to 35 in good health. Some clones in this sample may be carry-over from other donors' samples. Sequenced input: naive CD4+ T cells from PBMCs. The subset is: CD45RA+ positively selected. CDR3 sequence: CASSPGLAGGFDNEQFF. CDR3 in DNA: TGTGCCAGCAGCCCGGGACTAGCGGGGGGTTTTGACAATGAGCAGTTCTTC.